The 9 T cell receptor beta chains below all came from one sample that was sequenced in a study of vaccination and CD4 T cells after COVID-19. Treatment of the sample: approximately 10-day PBMC culture with coronavirus spike peptide pools or control peptides (ViraFEST assay). Oncomine TCR Beta short-read sequencing was applied to DNA from cultured CD4+ T cells. MiXCR was run by TCRdb on the PCR reads, yielding one entry per CDR3 protein. The table includes 9,500 to 15,000 distinct CDR3 sequences, roughly 57% detected once. Antigen specificity for these receptors is unknown. Sequenced sample: CD4+ T cells from blood, cultured in vitro. All receptors come from a human donor who had recovered from COVID-19.

The chain links TRBV20-1 to TRBJ2-1; 12 nucleotides agree with TRBD2. Germline assignment: CDR1 DFQATT and CDR2 SNEGSKA (reference sequence). CDR3 size: 17 residues. The V gene end was trimmed by 3 bases and the J gene end by 15 bases; junction bases not matched to a gene: 21. This CDR3 is CSARTSGRASDEMRAFF. The CDR3 bases are TGCAGTGCTAGGACTAGCGGGAGAGCCTCCGACGAAATGAGAGCGTTCTTC.

This clonotype was counted a few times. This chain connects TRBV6-1 to TRBJ1-5; no clear D. The germline V gene has CDR1 MNHNS and CDR2 SASEGT. The CDR3 consists of 17 residues. Trimming cost V 8 bases and J 1 base, with 21 bases left between them. The CDR3 DNA is TGTGCCAGCGTCGTTTCCAGGTCAGATGTGAGCAATCAGCCCCAGCATTTT. Translating gives CASVVSRSDVSNQPQHF.

This clonotype was seen a handful of times. The chain couples TRBV20-1 to TRBJ2-5; 13 bases are shared with TRBD2. Germline-derived CDR1 and CDR2 are DFQATT and SNEGSKA (reference sequence). The V gene end was trimmed by 6 bases and the J gene end by 0 bases; junction bases not matched to a gene: 4. The CDR3 is 15 residues long. The DNA for the CDR3 is TGCAGTGCCCCTACTAGCGGGAGGGACCAAGAGACCCAGTACTTC. The encoded protein is CSAPTSGRDQETQYF.

This clonotype was detected once. This chain connects TRBV10-3 to TRBJ1-6, with unresolved D. The ends were cut back, 8 bases at V and 5 bases at J, with 13 bases in the middle. The CDR3 spans 14 residues. Germline-derived CDR1 and CDR2 are ENHRY and SYGVKD. The DNA of the CDR3 is TGTGCCATCTCCGGAGACACCGATAATTCACCCCTCCACTTT. Its protein is CAISGDTDNSPLHF.

The CDR3 region is CATSDLPGQGAINEQFF. The DNA for the CDR3 is TGTGCCACCAGTGACCTCCCGGGACAGGGGGCCATTAATGAGCAGTTCTTC. The chain joins TRBV24-1 to TRBJ2-1; 12 positions match TRBD1. This CDR3 region has 17 residues. The V gene end was trimmed by 4 bases and the J gene end by 7 bases; junction bases not matched to a gene: 10. Germline V CDR1 and CDR2: KGHDR, SFDVKD.

V is TRBV6-1 and J is TRBJ1-1, with a tentative D call TRBD1 (6 bases). Germline-derived CDR1 and CDR2 are MNHNS and SASEGT. The CDR3 is 16 amino acids. The V end lost 8 bases, the J end lost 0 bases, and 19 bases lay between the germline ends. The CDR3, as DNA: TGTGCCAGCTTAATTCCTTTCGGGACACTGAACACTGAAGCTTTCTTT. Amino acids: CASLIPFGTLNTEAFF.

The CDR3 loop reads CASSLSRGDSPLHF. The CDR3 DNA sequence: TGCGCCAGCAGCTTGAGCAGGGGTGATTCACCCCTCCACTTT. The chain couples TRBV5-1 to TRBJ1-6, with D possibly matching TRBD1 (6 bases). The germline gives CDR1 SGHRS, CDR2 YFSETQ. V dropped 1 base and J dropped 8 bases, with 10 bases sitting between them. This CDR3 comprises 14 residues.

By frequency in the sample, this clonotype is large (0.1 to 1%). The chain uses TRBV28 and TRBJ2-7; no definite D call. V was shortened by 6 bases and J by 6 bases, with 15 bases between the two germline ends. The CDR3 extends over 13 amino acids. The germline CDR1 and CDR2 sequences are MDHEN and SYDVKM. CDR3 amino acids: CASRRSGSLEQYF. Here the CDR3 DNA reads TGTGCCAGCAGAAGGTCGGGTTCCCTCGAGCAGTACTTC. Filled out from reference TRBV28 and TRBJ2-7, the complete variable domain reads DVKVTQSSRYLVKRTGEKVFLECVQDMDHENMFWYRQDPGLGLRLIYFSYDVKMKEKGDIPEGYSVSREKKERFSLILESASTNQTSMYLCASRRSGSLEQYFGPGTRLTVT.

The chain couples TRBV29-1 to TRBJ1-2; D gene ambiguous. Germline V lookup: CDR1 SQVTM, CDR2 ANQGSEA. The length of the CDR3 is 11 residues. Trimming stripped 4 bases from V and 3 bases from J, with 6 bases between. Written as DNA, the CDR3 is TGCAGCGTTGCTCAGGACTATGGCTACACCTTC. Protein product: CSVAQDYGYTF.